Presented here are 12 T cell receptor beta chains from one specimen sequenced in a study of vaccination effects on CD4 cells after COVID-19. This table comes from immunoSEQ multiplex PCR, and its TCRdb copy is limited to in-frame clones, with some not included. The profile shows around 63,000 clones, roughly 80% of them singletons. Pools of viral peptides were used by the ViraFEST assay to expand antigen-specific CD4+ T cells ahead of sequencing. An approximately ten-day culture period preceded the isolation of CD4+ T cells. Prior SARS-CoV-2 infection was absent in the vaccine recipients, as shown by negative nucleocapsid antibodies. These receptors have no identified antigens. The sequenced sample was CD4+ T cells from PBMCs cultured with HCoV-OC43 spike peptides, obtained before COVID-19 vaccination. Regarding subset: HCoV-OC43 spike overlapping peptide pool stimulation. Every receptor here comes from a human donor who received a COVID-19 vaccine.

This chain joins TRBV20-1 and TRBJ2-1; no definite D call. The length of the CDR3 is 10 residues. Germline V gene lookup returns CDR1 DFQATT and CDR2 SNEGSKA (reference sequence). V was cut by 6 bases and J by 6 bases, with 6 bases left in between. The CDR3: CSASLNEQFF. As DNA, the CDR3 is TGCAGTGCCTCTCTCAATGAGCAGTTCTTC.

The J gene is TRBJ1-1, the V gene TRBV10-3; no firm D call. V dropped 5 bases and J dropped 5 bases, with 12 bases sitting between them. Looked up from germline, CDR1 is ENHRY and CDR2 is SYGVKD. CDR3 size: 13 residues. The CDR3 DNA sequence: TGTGCCATCAGTACAGAGCCGGGAACTGAAGCTTTCTTT. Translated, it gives CAISTEPGTEAFF.

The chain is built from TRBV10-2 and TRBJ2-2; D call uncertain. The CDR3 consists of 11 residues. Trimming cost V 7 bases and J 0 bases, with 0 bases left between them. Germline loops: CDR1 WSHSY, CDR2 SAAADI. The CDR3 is CASTNTGELFF. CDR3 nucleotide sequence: TGCGCCAGCACGAACACCGGGGAGCTGTTTTTT.

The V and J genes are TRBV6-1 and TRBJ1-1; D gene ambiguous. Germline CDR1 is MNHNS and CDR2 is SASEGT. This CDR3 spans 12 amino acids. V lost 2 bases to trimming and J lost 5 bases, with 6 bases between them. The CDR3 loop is CASSEHRTEAFF. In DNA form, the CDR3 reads TGTGCCAGCAGTGAACATAGGACTGAAGCTTTCTTT.

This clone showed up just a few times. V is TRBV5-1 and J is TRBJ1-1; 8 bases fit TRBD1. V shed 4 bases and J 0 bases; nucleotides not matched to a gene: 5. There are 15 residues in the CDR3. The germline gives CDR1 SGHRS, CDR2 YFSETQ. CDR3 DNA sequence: TGCGCCAGCAGCGGTACACAGGGGGTGAACACTGAAGCTTTCTTT. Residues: CASSGTQGVNTEAFF. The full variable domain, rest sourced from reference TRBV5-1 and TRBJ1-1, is KAGVTQTPRYLIKTRGQQVTLSCSPISGHRSVSWYQQTPGQGLQFLFEYFSETQRNKGNFPGRFSGRQFSNSRSEMNVSTLELGDSALYLCASSGTQGVNTEAFFGQGTRLTVV.

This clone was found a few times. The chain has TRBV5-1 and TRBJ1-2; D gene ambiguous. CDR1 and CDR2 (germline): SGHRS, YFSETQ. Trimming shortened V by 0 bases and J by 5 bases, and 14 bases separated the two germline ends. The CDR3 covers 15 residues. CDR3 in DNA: TGCGCCAGCAGCTTGGGGCTTCACACCGAATATGGCTACACCTTC. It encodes CASSLGLHTEYGYTF.

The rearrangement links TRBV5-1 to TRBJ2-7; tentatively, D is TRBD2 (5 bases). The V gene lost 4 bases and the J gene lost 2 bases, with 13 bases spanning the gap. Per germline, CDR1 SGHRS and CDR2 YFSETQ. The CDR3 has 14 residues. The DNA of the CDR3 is TGCGCCAGCAGCGCGGGTGGCGACACCTACGAGCAGTACGTC. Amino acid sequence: CASSAGGDTYEQYV.

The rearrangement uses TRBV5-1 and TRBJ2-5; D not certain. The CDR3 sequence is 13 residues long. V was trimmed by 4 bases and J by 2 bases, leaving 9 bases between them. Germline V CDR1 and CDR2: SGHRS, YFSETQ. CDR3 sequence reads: CASSPDGQETQYF. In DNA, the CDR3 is TGCGCCAGCAGCCCTGACGGTCAAGAGACCCAGTACTTC.

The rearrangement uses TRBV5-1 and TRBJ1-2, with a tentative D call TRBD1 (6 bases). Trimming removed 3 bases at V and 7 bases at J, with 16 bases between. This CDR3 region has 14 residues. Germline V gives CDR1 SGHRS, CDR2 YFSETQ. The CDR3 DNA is TGCGCCAGCAGCTCGTTACAGGGTGTTGGTGGCTACACCTTC. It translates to CASSSLQGVGGYTF.

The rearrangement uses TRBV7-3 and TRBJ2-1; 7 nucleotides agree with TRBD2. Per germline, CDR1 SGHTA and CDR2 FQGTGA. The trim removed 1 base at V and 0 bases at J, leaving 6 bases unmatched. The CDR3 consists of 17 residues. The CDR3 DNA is TGTGCCAGCAGCTTAAGGGGCGGCGGGAGCTCCTACAATGAGCAGTTCTTC. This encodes CASSLRGGGSSYNEQFF.

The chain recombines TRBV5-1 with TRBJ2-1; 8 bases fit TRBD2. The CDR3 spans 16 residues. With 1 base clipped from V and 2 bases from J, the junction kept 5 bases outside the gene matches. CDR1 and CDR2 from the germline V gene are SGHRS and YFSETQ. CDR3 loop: CASSLPRGAPYNEQFF. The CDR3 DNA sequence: TGCGCCAGCAGCTTGCCGCGGGGGGCCCCCTACAATGAGCAGTTCTTC.

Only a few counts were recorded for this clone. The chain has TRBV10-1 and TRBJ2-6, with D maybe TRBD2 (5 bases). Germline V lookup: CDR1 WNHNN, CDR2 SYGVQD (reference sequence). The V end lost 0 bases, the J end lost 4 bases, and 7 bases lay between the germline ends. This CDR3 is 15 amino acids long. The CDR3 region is CASSESTGGANVLTF. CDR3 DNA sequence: TGCGCCAGCAGTGAGTCGACGGGGGGGGCCAACGTCCTGACTTTC.